What follows are 5 T cell receptor beta chains derived from one specimen sequenced in a study of T cells in Graves' hyperthyroidism and ophthalmopathy. It was RNA transcripts that yielded the amplified TCR beta CDR3 regions. The primer set for the first-round RT-PCR of the TCR CDR3 was HTBI. TCRdb ran MiXCR on the multiplex PCR reads and lists one entry per CDR3 protein. Of hundreds of thousands of distinct CDR3 sequences in the sample, approximately 13% were seen once. Sequences were obtained from blood. The origin of the receptors is a woman younger than 35 with Graves' hyperthyroidism.

This clonotype has at least ten counts. The CDR3 sequence: CSARQIYSNQPQHF. In DNA form, the CDR3 reads TGCAGTGCTAGACAGATTTATAGCAATCAGCCCCAGCATTTT. The J gene is TRBJ1-5, the V gene TRBV20-1, with D uncertain. The CDR3 contains 14 residues. In germline, CDR1 is DFQATT, CDR2 SNEGSKA (reference sequence). Between the trimmed V and J ends, which lost 2 bases and 0 bases, there was a span of 8 bases.

DNA of the CDR3: TGTGCCAGTAGTATGGGCGGGGCCGGGGAGCTGTTTTTT. Its protein is CASSMGGAGELFF. This chain links TRBV19 with TRBJ2-2, with TRBD2 as a possible D gene (6 bases). This CDR3 contains 13 residues. Per germline, CDR1 LNHDA and CDR2 SQIVND (reference sequence). Trimming stripped 3 bases from V and 6 bases from J, with 8 bases between.

This clonotype was seen many times. The rearrangement joins TRBV28 to TRBJ1-4; D is undetermined. From germline, CDR1 is MDHEN and CDR2 SYDVKM. With 6 bases removed from V and 0 bases from J, the gap between germline ends came to 8 bases. CDR3 length equals 14 residues. The CDR3 sequence is CASSRTSTNEKLFF. CDR3 nucleotides: TGTGCCAGCAGCAGGACGTCAACTAATGAAAAACTGTTTTTT.

This sequence joins TRBV20-1 and TRBJ2-1; possible D gene TRBD2, 5 bases. The CDR3 spans 17 residues. V gave up 6 bases and J gave up 0 bases, with 21 bases separating them. Germline loops: CDR1 DFQATT, CDR2 SNEGSKA (reference sequence). Here the CDR3 reads CSAPNPRAPSSYNEQFF. The CDR3 DNA reads as TGCAGTGCCCCTAACCCGCGGGCCCCGAGCTCCTACAATGAGCAGTTCTTC.

This clonotype appeared many times. The chain recombines TRBV4-3 with TRBJ2-2; D not certain. Germline V gene data show CDR1 as LGHNA and CDR2 as YSLEER. V was cut by 1 base and J by 4 bases, with 7 bases left in between. The CDR3 contains 14 residues. The CDR3 sequence: CASSQGTATGELFF. CDR3 coding DNA: TGCGCCAGCAGCCAAGGAACGGCCACCGGGGAGCTGTTTTTT.